The text below deals with one T cell receptor (beta chain). Its antigen remains undetermined. No base quality information exists; no much larger clone differs at one position. The library was generated by the immunoSEQ multiplex PCR assay. Some 100,000 TCR templates per sample were assayed by the deep sequencing platform. Genomic DNA extracted from sorted T cells was the material used for TCRbeta CDR3 sequencing. Regarding the original processing steps: The R programming language was used for clonal analysis of the TCRbeta CDR3 data. Unstimulated samples were compared with post-reaction CFSE-low samples to define alloreactive CD4+ and CD8+ clones. By matching sequences to the repertoires of sorted unstimulated Treg and non-Treg cells, each alloreactive CD4+ clone was assigned a regulatory or non-regulatory origin. TCRdb retrieved this table from immuneACCESS and kept in-frame rearrangements only. Not all clones are present; in checked studies, unresolved V genes account for under half, and no reason is known for the remainder. V and J calls and clone size are given by that table; D and trimming were obtained from the DNA. This sample holds about 68,000 clones; 93% were observed only once. Roughly 5% of the sample lies in the top ten.

The sample belongs to a study of siplizumab effects on memory and regulatory T cells (dated by TCRdb to between 2018 and 2020). With respect to the entire study: The effect of the anti-CD2 antibody siplizumab on alloreactive T-cell subsets was examined in allogeneic mixed lymphocyte reactions constructed from human PBMCs. Points the paper makes about the study in general: Because sequences at frequencies below about 10^-5 were poorly captured, only a minor fraction of alloreactive clones could be mapped back to unstimulated subsets. Roughly 80-95% of proliferating CD4+ or CD8+ clones could not be assigned a naive or memory phenotype. Greater diversity appeared to be present in unstimulated naive T cells than in memory T cells, and a substantial contribution to the alloresponse seemed to be made by naive cells. The cumulative frequency of alloreactive sequences traceable to unstimulated CD4+ memory T cells was significantly reduced by siplizumab. No functional confirmation was obtained for the suppressive function of proliferating Tregs from siplizumab cultures. Of the alloreactive CD4+ clones that could be mapped, the Treg-derived share averaged around 70% with siplizumab compared with 26.9% in control reactions.

Sorted unstimulated T cells and proliferating T cells recovered from mixed lymphocyte reactions were subjected to TCRbeta CDR3 sequencing. Fresh whole blood from more than 9 HLA-typed healthy donors served as the source for isolating PBMCs. Counted from cysteine to phenylalanine, this CDR3 has 14 amino acids. Of the read, only the CDR3 DNA is kept; its 42 bases are in frame from base 1. According to the germline V gene, CDR1 reads SGHDT and CDR2 reads YYEEEE. Trimming takes 2 bases from V and 4 bases from J, and the germline ends sit 10 bases apart. The clonotype was recovered from a human donor in good health. The chain employs TRBV5-6 and TRBJ1-5; the D gene remains uncertain. Material: CD8+ T cells sorted from blood. The DNA sequence is as follows: TGTGCCAGCAGCTTAATGACCGCTAATCAGCCCCAGCATTTT. Translated, it gives CASSLMTANQPQHF.